The clone carrying this T cell receptor beta chain was seen only once. The participants were between about 18 and 90 years old and came from some 23 US areas. Two negative PCRs, clearance, or symptom resolution were required of recovered Cohort 3 donors. Looked up from germline, CDR1 is MNHNS and CDR2 is SASEGT. The ends lost 3 bases at V and 5 bases at J; junction bases unmatched: 9. The CDR3 is 16 residues long. These data originate in a study of blood T cell repertoires in COVID-19. The wider study: The origin of the acute and convalescent COVID-19 samples was the United States, Italy and Spain.

TCRdb's copy holds only in-frame clones and misses some; the assay was immunoSEQ multiplex PCR. The sample contains 150,000 to 250,000 clones, around 82% of which appear only once. The chain combines TRBV6-1 with TRBJ1-1; 10 bases are a match to TRBD1. What was sequenced was PBMCs or T cells enriched from blood (not recorded which). This TCR derives from a man aged 40-50 years who had recovered from COVID-19. The CDR3 nucleotides read TGTGCCAGCAGTGATATCAAGACAGGGGGCTGGACTGAAGCTTTCTTT. This codes for CASSDIKTGGWTEAFF.